These 19 T cell receptor beta chains were all obtained from the same sample, sequenced in a study of T cells in localized non-small cell lung cancer. The repertoire was sequenced with immunoSEQ multiplex PCR; TCRdb's copy has only in-frame clones and lacks some. This table has about 24,000 clones, 86% appearing once. The sequences come from peripheral blood, collected before any cancer treatment. These receptors came from a male donor aged 60 or over with stage II squamous cell lung carcinoma.

V gene TRBV5-4 combines with J gene TRBJ2-1; 10 bases fit TRBD2. The J segment lost 7 bases and the V segment lost 3 bases, leaving 7 bases of the junction unmatched. CDR3 length: 15 residues. Germline lookup yields CDR1 SGHNT and CDR2 YYREEE (reference sequence). The CDR3 loop reads CASSSKREGGNEQFF. Here the CDR3 DNA reads TGTGCCAGCAGCTCAAAGCGGGAGGGCGGAAATGAGCAGTTCTTC.

CDR3 in DNA: TGTGCCAGCAGCCTAGGGGAGGGTGGCACAGATACGCAGTATTTT. Protein sequence: CASSLGEGGTDTQYF. J is TRBJ2-3 and V is TRBV5-4; 7 bases are shared with TRBD2. The ends lost 4 bases at V and 1 base at J; junction bases unmatched: 6. This CDR3 comprises 15 residues. From germline, CDR1 is SGHNT and CDR2 YYREEE (reference sequence).

The J gene is TRBJ1-1, the V gene TRBV28; D might be TRBD1 (5 bases). Looked up from germline, CDR1 is MDHEN and CDR2 is SYDVKM. The CDR3 extends over 16 amino acids. Between the trimmed V and J ends, which lost 1 base and 1 base, there was a span of 13 bases. CDR3 residues: CASSLFSAGTNTEAFF. CDR3 in DNA: TGTGCCAGCAGTTTATTTTCGGCGGGGACGAACACTGAAGCTTTCTTT.

This chain connects TRBV11-2 to TRBJ2-7; TRBD1 might be the D (6 bases). V was clipped by 5 bases and J by 0 bases, with 14 bases between them. CDR3 length: 15 amino acids. Germline lookup yields CDR1 SGHAT and CDR2 FQNNGV. CDR3 sequence (DNA): TGTGCCAGCAGCCAAATAACAGGGAGCTCCTACGAGCAGTACTTC. It is translated as CASSQITGSSYEQYF.

The rearrangement uses TRBV9 and TRBJ2-1; tentatively, D is TRBD1 (6 bases). CDR1 and CDR2 (germline): SGDLS, YYNGEE. The CDR3 contains 16 residues. The V end was cut by 3 bases, the J end by 5 bases, with 18 bases between. The CDR3 DNA is TGTGCCAGCAGCGCGCGGACAGCGGCGATCCACAATGAGCAGTTCTTC. This encodes CASSARTAAIHNEQFF.

The CDR3 nucleotides read TGCGCCAGCAGCTCGGACAGAAGGACTTACAATGAGCAGTTCTTC. Amino acid sequence: CASSSDRRTYNEQFF. This chain joins TRBV5-1 and TRBJ2-1; D might be TRBD1 (6 bases). Germline values: CDR1 SGHRS, CDR2 YFSETQ. V lost 3 bases and J lost 4, with 14 bases in between. The CDR3 contains 15 residues.

The V call is TRBV19, the J call TRBJ1-2; weak D call: TRBD1 (6 bases). The CDR3 spans 16 residues. The V gene lost 5 bases and the J gene lost 9 bases, with 25 bases spanning the gap. Germline V gene data show CDR1 as LNHDA and CDR2 as SQIVND (reference sequence). In DNA form, the CDR3 reads TGTGCCAGTAGTGCCAAACTTGGGACACTGGCTATACGCTACACCTTC. This gives the protein CASSAKLGTLAIRYTF.

This clone was seen a few times. V gene TRBV6-1 combines with J gene TRBJ2-3, with 10 bases identical to TRBD2. This CDR3 is built from 13 residues. The junction had 9 bases not matched to a gene; V was cut back by 6 bases and J by 12 bases. The germline V gene encodes CDR1 MNHNS and CDR2 SASEGT. CDR3 DNA: TGTGCCAGCAGGGTACACCTAGCGGGGGAACAGTATTTT. It encodes CASRVHLAGEQYF.

The chain has TRBV18 and TRBJ1-5, with D possibly matching TRBD1 (6 bases). The CDR3 consists of 15 residues. Per the germline V gene, CDR1 is KGHSH and CDR2 is LQKENI. V gave up 6 bases and J gave up 4 bases, with 16 bases separating them. The DNA of the CDR3 is TGTGCCAGCTCCCCTCCCGGGACACCAAATCAGCCCCAGCATTTT. Translation gives CASSPPGTPNQPQHF.

This clone appeared once. The chain joins TRBV11-2 to TRBJ2-2; 9 nucleotides line up with TRBD2. The trim removed 3 bases at V and 6 bases at J, leaving 17 bases unmatched. The CDR3 sequence is 19 residues long. Looked up from germline, CDR1 is SGHAT and CDR2 is FQNNGV. CDR3 nucleotide sequence: TGTGCCAGCAGCTTTTATTCGGTCGTAGCGGGAGTAGGGGCCGGGGAGCTGTTTTTT. This translates into CASSFYSVVAGVGAGELFF.

The CDR3 sequence is CASSPARGSMNTEAFF. The CDR3 nucleotides read TGCGCCAGCAGTCCGGCCCGGGGTTCCATGAACACTGAAGCTTTCTTT. This rearrangement joins TRBV4-3 to TRBJ1-1; D gene uncertain. CDR3 length: 16 amino acids. The V gene lost 6 bases and the J gene lost 0 bases, with 17 bases spanning the gap. Germline-derived CDR1 and CDR2 are LGHNA and YSLEER.

The rearrangement links TRBV6-1 to TRBJ1-5, with a possible D match to TRBD1 (5 bases). Trimming pared 8 bases from V and 2 bases from J, leaving 10 bases between. CDR1 is MNHNS and CDR2 is SASEGT in the germline V gene. The CDR3 sequence is 13 residues long. CDR3 residues: CASVMGGNQPQHF. Here the CDR3 DNA reads TGTGCCAGCGTAATGGGGGGCAATCAGCCCCAGCATTTT.

The chain recombines TRBV19 with TRBJ1-5, with D perhaps matching TRBD1 (5 bases). Trimming left V 3 bases short and J 7 bases short, with 16 bases between. In germline, CDR1 is LNHDA, CDR2 SQIVND (reference sequence). CDR3 size: 15 residues. The chain's CDR3 is CASSIPARARQPQHF. The CDR3 DNA sequence: TGTGCCAGTAGTATCCCAGCCAGGGCTCGGCAGCCCCAGCATTTT.

The J gene is TRBJ1-5, the V gene TRBV6-6; tentatively, D is TRBD1 (5 bases). Trimming cost V 5 bases and J 3 bases, with 8 bases left between them. CDR1 is MNHNY, CDR2 SVGAGI, per germline (reference sequence). CDR3 length equals 13 residues. The CDR3 sequence: CASSRDHNQPQHF. CDR3 bases: TGTGCCAGCAGTCGGGACCACAATCAGCCCCAGCATTTT.

The rearrangement uses TRBV5-1 and TRBJ2-1, with D tentatively TRBD2 (6 bases). The CDR3 runs 15 residues. Germline V lookup: CDR1 SGHRS, CDR2 YFSETQ. V was cut by 0 bases and J by 3 bases, with 10 bases left in between. This CDR3 reads CASSLGGGDYNEQFF. The CDR3 DNA reads TGCGCCAGCAGCTTGGGGGGAGGCGACTACAATGAGCAGTTCTTC. Supplemented by reference TRBV5-1 and TRBJ2-1, the full variable domain reads KAGVTQTPRYLIKTRGQQVTLSCSPISGHRSVSWYQQTPGQGLQFLFEYFSETQRNKGNFPGRFSGRQFSNSRSEMNVSTLELGDSALYLCASSLGGGDYNEQFFGPGTRLTVL.

The chain combines TRBV11-2 with TRBJ2-3; unclear D gene. CDR3 length: 12 residues. V lost 4 bases and J 0 bases, leaving 2 bases between the germline ends. Germline CDR1 reads SGHAT; CDR2 reads FQNNGV. CDR3 loop: CASSSSTDTQYF. CDR3 DNA sequence: TGTGCCAGCAGCTCGAGCACAGATACGCAGTATTTT.

This chain links TRBV29-1 with TRBJ1-2; 9 nucleotides match TRBD1. CDR3 size: 13 residues. V shed 0 bases, J shed 8 bases, and the junction held 4 bases outside the gene matches. Germline values: CDR1 SQVTM, CDR2 ANQGSEA. CDR3 in amino acids: CSVEEPGQGGYTF. CDR3 DNA: TGCAGCGTTGAAGAACCGGGACAGGGCGGCTACACCTTC.

This clone showed up just a few times. The chain employs TRBV25-1 and TRBJ2-3, with TRBD1 matching over 7 bases. CDR3 length: 15 amino acids. Germline CDR1 reads MGHDK; CDR2 reads SYGVNS. After removal of 4 bases from V and 0 bases from J, the junction contained 4 bases not matched to a gene. CDR3 sequence (DNA): TGTGCCAGCAGTGCCCTGGACAGGAGCACAGATACGCAGTATTTT. Translating gives CASSALDRSTDTQYF.

V usage is TRBV10-3 and J usage is TRBJ1-1; 7 bases match TRBD1. The CDR3 is 14 residues long. V lost 5 bases, J lost 3 bases, and 6 bases stayed unmatched. Germline V lookup: CDR1 ENHRY, CDR2 SYGVKD. The DNA of the CDR3 is TGTGCCATCAGTAATCAGGGGGGGGACACTGAAGCTTTCTTT. Amino acid sequence: CAISNQGGDTEAFF.